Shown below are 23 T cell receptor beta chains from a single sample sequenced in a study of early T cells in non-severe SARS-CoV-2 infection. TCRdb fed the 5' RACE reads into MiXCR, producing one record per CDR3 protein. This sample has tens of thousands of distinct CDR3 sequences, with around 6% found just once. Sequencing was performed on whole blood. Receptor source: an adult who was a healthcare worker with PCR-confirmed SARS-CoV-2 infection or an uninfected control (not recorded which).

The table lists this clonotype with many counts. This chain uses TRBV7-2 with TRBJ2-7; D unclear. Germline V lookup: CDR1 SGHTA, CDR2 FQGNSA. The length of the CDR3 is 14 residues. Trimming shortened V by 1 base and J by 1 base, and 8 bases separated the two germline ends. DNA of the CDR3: TGTGCCAGCAGCTTAGGTCCAGGTTCCTACGAGCAGTACTTC. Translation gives CASSLGPGSYEQYF.

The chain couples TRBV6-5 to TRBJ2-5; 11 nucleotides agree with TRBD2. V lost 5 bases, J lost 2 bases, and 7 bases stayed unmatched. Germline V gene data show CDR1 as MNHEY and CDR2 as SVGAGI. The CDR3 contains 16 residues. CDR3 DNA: TGTGCCAGCAGTCGAACGGGACTAGCGGAGCAAGAGACCCAGTACTTC. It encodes CASSRTGLAEQETQYF.

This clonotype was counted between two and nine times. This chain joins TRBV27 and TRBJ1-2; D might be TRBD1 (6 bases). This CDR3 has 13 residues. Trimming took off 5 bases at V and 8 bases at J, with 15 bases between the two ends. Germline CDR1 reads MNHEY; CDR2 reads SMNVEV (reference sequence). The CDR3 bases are TGTGCCAGCAGTCTTCGGGGGGGCGAGGGCTACACCTTC. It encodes CASSLRGGEGYTF.

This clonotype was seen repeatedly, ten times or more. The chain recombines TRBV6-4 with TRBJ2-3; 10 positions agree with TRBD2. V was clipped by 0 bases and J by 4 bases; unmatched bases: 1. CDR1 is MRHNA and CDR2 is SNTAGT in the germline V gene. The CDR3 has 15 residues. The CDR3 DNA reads TGTGCCAGCAGTGACTCAGCGGGGGGGCCAGATACGCAGTATTTT. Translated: CASSDSAGGPDTQYF.

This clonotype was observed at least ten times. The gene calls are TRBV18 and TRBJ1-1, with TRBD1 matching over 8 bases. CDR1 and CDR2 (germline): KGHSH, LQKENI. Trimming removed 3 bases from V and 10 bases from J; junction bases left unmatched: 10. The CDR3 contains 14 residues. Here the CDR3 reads CASSPDGQGGGAFF. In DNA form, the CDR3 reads TGTGCCAGCTCACCCGATGGACAGGGCGGAGGAGCTTTCTTT.

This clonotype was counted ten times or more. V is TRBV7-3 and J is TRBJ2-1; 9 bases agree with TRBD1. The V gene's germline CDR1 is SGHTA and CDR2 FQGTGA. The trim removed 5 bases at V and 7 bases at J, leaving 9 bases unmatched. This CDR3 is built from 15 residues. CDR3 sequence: CASSKTGGDSNEQFF. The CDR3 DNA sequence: TGTGCCAGCAGCAAAACAGGGGGCGATTCTAATGAGCAGTTCTTC.

The CDR3 reads CASKDRAPGTQYF. As DNA, the CDR3 is TGTGCCAGCAAGGACAGGGCGCCAGGGACCCAGTACTTC. The rearrangement links TRBV2 to TRBJ2-5, with 8 bases that match TRBD1. The CDR3 extends over 13 amino acids. Germline CDR1 SNHLY, CDR2 FYNNEI. Losses at the gene ends were 7 bases for V and 7 bases for J; bases not matched to a gene: 8.

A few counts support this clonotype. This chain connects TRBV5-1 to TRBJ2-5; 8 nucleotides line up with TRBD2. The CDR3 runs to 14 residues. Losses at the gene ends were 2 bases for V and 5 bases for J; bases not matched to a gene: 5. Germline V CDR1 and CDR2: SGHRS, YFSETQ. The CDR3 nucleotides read TGCGCCAGCAGCTTCGGGGGGGCCGGGGAGACCCAGTACTTC. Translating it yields CASSFGGAGETQYF.

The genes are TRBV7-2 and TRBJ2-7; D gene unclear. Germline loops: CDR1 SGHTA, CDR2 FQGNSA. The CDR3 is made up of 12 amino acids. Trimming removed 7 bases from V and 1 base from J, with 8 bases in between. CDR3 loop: CASTSPSYEQYF. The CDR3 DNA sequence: TGTGCCAGCACAAGCCCTTCCTACGAGCAGTACTTC.

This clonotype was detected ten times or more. The DNA for the CDR3 is TGCGCCAGCAGCCCCGAGAGGGGGAGTTATGGCTACACCTTC. Residues: CASSPERGSYGYTF. The gene calls are TRBV5-1 and TRBJ1-2, with a possible D match to TRBD1 (6 bases). Germline V gene data show CDR1 as SGHRS and CDR2 as YFSETQ. The CDR3 contains 14 residues. Trimming took off 4 bases at V and 5 bases at J, with 15 bases between the two ends.

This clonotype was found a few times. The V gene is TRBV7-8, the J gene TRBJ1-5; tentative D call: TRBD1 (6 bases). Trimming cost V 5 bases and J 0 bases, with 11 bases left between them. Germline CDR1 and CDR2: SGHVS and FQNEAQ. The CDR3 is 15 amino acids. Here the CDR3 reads CASSAQGNSNQPQHF. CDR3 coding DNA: TGTGCCAGCAGCGCCCAGGGGAATAGCAATCAGCCCCAGCATTTT.

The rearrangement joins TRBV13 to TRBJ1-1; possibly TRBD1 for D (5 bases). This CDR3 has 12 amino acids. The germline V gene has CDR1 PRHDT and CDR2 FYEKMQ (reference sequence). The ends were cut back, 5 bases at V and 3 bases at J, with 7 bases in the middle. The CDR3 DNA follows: TGTGCCAGCAGCCAACAGGACACTGAAGCTTTCTTT. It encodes CASSQQDTEAFF. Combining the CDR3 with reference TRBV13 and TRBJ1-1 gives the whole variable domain AAGVIQSPRHLIKEKRETATLKCYPIPRHDTVYWYQQGPGQDPQFLISFYEKMQSDKGSIPDRFSAQQFSDYHSELNMSSLELGDSALYFCASSQQDTEAFFGQGTRLTVV.

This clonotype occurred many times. The CDR3 here is CASSGPSYQPQHF. The CDR3 DNA sequence: TGTGCCAGCAGTGGTCCTTCTTATCAGCCCCAGCATTTT. The chain carries TRBV12-3 or TRBV12-4 and TRBJ1-5; D is uncertain. Trimming pared 5 bases from V and 5 bases from J, leaving 10 bases between. The CDR3 is made up of 13 amino acids.

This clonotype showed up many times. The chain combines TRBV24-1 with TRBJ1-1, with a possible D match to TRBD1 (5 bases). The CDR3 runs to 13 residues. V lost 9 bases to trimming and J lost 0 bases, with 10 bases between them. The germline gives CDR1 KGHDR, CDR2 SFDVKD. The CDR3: CATSRGVNTEAFF. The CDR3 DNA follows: TGTGCCACCTCGCGGGGGGTGAACACTGAAGCTTTCTTT.

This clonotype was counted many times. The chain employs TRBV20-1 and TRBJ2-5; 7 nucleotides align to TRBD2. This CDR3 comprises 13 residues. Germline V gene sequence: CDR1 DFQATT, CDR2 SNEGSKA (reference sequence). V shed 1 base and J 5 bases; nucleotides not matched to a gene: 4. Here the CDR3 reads CSARGLGGETQYF. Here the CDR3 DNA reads TGCAGTGCTAGAGGGCTGGGGGGGGAGACCCAGTACTTC.

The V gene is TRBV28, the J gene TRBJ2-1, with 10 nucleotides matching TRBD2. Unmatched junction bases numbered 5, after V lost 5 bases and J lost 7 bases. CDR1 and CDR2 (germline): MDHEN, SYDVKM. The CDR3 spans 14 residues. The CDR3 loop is CASSPSGGGNEQFF. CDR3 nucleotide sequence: TGTGCCAGCAGTCCTAGCGGGGGAGGGAATGAGCAGTTCTTC.

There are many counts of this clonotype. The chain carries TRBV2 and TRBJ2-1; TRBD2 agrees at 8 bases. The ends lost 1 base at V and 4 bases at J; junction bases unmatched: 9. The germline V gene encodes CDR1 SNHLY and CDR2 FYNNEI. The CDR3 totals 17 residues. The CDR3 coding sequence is TGTGCCAGCAGTGAAGAGCGGGGGCTGAGGGGGTACAATGAGCAGTTCTTC. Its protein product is CASSEERGLRGYNEQFF.

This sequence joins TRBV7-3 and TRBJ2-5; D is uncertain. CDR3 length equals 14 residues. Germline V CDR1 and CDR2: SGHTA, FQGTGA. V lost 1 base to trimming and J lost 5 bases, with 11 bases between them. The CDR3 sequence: CASSLRAGSETQYF. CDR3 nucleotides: TGTGCCAGCAGCTTAAGGGCAGGCTCTGAGACCCAGTACTTC.

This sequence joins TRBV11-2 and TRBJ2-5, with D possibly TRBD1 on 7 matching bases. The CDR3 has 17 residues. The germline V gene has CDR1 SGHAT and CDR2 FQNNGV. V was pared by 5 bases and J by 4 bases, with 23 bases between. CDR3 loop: CASSDIGGTAFSETQYF. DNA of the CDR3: TGTGCCAGCAGCGATATCGGCGGGACAGCCTTTTCAGAGACCCAGTACTTC. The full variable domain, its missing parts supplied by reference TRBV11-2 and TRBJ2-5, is EAGVAQSPRYKIIEKRQSVAFWCNPISGHATLYWYQQILGQGPKLLIQFQNNGVVDDSQLPKDRFSAERLKGVDSTLKIQPAKLEDSAVYLCASSDIGGTAFSETQYFGPGTRLLVL.

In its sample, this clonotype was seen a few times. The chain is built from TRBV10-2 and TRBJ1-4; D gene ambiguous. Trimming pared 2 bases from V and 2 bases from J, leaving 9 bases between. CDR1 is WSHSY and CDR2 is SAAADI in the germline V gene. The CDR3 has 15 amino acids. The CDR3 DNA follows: TGCGCCAGCAGTGAGGCGCCTGTCACTAATGAAAAACTGTTTTTT. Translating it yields CASSEAPVTNEKLFF.

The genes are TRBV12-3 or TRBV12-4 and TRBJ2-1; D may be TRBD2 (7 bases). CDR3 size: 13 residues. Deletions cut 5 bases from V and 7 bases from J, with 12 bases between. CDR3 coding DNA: TGTGCCAGCAGTCGCGGGGGCCTTAATGAGCAGTTCTTC. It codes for CASSRGGLNEQFF.

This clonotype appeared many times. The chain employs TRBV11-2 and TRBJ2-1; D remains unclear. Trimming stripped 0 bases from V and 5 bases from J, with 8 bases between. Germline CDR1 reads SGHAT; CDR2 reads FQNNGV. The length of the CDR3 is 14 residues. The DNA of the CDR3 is TGTGCCAGCAGCTTAGATGTCGGACACAATGAGCAGTTCTTC. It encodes CASSLDVGHNEQFF.

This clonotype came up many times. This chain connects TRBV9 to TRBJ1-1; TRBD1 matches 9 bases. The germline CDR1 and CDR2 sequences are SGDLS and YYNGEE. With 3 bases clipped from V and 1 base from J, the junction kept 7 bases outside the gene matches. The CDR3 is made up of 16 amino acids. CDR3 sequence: CASSEGQGLKNTEAFF. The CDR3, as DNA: TGTGCCAGCAGCGAGGGACAGGGCCTAAAGAACACTGAAGCTTTCTTT.